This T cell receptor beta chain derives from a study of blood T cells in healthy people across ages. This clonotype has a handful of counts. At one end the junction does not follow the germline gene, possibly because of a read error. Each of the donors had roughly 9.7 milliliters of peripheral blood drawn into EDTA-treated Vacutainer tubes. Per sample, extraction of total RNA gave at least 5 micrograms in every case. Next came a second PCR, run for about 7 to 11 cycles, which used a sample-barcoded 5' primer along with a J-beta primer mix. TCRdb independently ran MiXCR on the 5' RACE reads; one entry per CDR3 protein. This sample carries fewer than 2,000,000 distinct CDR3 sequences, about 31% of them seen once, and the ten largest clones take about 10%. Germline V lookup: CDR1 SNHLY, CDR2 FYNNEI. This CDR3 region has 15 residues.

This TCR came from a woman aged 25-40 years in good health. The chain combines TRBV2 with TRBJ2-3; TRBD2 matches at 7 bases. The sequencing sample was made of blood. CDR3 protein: CTSSWGGRSTDTQYF. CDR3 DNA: TGTACCAGCAGTTGGGGGGGACGTAGCACAGATACGCAGTATTTT.